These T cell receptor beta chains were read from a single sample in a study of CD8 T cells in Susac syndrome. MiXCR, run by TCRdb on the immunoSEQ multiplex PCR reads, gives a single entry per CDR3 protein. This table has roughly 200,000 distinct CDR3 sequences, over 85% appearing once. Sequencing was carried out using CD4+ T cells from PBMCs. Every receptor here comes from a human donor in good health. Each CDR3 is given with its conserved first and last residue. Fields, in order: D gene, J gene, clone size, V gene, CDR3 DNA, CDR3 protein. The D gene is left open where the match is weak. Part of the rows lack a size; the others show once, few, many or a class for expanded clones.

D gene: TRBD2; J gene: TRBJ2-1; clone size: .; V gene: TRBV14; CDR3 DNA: TGTGCCAGCAGGCAGCGGGAGTCCTACAATGAGCAGTTCTTC; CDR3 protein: CASRQRESYNEQFF
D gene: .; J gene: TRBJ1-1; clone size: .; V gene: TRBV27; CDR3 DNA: TGTGCCAGCAGTTTACAGGGACACACTGAAGCTTTCTTT; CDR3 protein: CASSLQGHTEAFF
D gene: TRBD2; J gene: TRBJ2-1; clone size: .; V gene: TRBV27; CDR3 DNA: TGTGCCAGCAGTTTATTGTCTGGACTAGCGGGAGCCAGTGAGCAGTTCTTC; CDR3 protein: CASSLLSGLAGASEQFF
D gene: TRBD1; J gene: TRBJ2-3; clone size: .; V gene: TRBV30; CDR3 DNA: TGTGCCTGGAGTGGGACAGGGTCTCGCACAGATACGCAGTATTTT; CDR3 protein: CAWSGTGSRTDTQYF
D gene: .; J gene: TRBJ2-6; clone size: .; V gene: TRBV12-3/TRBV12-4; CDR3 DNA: TGTGCCAGCAGAGGTATGGCCGGTGACAACGTCCTGACTTTC; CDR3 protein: CASRGMAGDNVLTF
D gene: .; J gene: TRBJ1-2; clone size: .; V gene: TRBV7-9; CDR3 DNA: TGTGCCAGCACCCCCGGGACGATGTATGGCTACACCTTC; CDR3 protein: CASTPGTMYGYTF
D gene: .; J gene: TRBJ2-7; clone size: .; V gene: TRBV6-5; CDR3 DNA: TGTGCCAGCAGTTACGTGCAAACGGGCCCCTACGAGCAGTACTTC; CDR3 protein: CASSYVQTGPYEQYF
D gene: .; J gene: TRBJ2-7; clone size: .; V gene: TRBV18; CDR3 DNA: TGTGCCAGCTCACCATCCGCGGCACCGGAGGTCTACGAGCAGTACTTC; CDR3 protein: CASSPSAAPEVYEQYF
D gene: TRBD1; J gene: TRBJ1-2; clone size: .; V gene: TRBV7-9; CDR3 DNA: TGTGCCAGCAGCGATTTAGGGACAGCCTATGGCTACACCTTC; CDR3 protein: CASSDLGTAYGYTF
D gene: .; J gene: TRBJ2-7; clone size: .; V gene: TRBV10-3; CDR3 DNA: TGTGCCATCAGTGAGTCGAGGCTTCTAAAAAACTACGAGCAGTACTTC; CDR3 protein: CAISESRLLKNYEQYF
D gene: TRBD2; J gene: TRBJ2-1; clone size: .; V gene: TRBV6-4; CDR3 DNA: TGTGCCAGCAGTGACTCCAGAGCGGGGGAGTTGTTCTTC; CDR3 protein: CASSDSRAGELFF
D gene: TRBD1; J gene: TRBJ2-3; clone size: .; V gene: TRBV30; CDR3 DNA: TGTGCCTGGAGCTCGACAGGGCCCTCAGATACGCAGTATTTT; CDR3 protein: CAWSSTGPSDTQYF
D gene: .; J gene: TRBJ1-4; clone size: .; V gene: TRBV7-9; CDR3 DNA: TGTGCCAGCAGCTTTAGGGCAACTAATGAAAAACTGTTTTTT; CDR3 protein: CASSFRATNEKLFF
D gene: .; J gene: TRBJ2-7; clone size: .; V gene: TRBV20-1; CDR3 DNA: TGCAGTGCTCCCATTAACGGGCGCTACGAGCAGTACTTC; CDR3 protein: CSAPINGRYEQYF
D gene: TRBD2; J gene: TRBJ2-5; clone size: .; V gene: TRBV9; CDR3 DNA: TGTGCCAGCACGCCGGGACTAGCGACCCGCGAGACCCAGTACTTC; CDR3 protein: CASTPGLATRETQYF
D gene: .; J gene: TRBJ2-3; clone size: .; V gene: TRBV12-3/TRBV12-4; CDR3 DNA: TGTGCCAGCAGACCACCCTCGCCGGGTACGCAGTATTTT; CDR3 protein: CASRPPSPGTQYF
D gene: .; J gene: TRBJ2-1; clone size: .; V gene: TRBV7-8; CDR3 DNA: TGTGCCAGCAGCTTTCCGGTACAACTCAATGAGCAGTTCTTC; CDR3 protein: CASSFPVQLNEQFF
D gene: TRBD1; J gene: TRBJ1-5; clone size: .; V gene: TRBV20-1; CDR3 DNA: TGCAGTGCTAGAGGGGACAGGGAAAATCAGCCCCAGCATTTT; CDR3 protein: CSARGDRENQPQHF
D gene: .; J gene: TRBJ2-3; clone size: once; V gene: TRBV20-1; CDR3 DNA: TGCAGTGCCGCCTATTTATGGGACACAGATACGCAGTATTTT; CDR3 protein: CSAAYLWDTDTQYF
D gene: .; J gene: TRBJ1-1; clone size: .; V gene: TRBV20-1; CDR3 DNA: TGCAGTGCCATAGGAGGTGAAGCTTTCTTT; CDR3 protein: CSAIGGEAFF
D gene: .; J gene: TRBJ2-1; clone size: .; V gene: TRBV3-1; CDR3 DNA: TGTGCCAGCAGCCAAGATATCCATGAGCAGTTCTTC; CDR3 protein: CASSQDIHEQFF
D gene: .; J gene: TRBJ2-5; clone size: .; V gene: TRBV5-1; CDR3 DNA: TGCGCCAGCAGCTTGGAGGCAAACGGCTGGGAGACCCAGTACTTC; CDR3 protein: CASSLEANGWETQYF
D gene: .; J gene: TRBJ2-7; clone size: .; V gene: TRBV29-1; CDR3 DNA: TGCAGCGCTGGGACAAACGAGCAGTACTTC; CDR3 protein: CSAGTNEQYF
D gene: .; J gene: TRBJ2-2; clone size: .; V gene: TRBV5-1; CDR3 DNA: TGCGCCAGCAGCCGGGCTAGCACTGGCACCGGGGAGCTGTTTTTT; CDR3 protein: CASSRASTGTGELFF
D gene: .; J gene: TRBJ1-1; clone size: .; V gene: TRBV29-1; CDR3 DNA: TGCAGCGTGGGAGGCTCTGAAGCTTTCTTT; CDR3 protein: CSVGGSEAFF
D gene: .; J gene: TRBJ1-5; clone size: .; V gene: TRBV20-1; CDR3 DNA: TGCAGTGCCGGTTCCCTCAATCAGCCCCAGCATTTT; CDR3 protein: CSAGSLNQPQHF
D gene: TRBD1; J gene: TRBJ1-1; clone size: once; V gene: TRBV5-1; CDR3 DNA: TGCGCCAGCAGCTTGGGCCCAGGGGGCACTGAAGCTTTCTTT; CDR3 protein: CASSLGPGGTEAFF
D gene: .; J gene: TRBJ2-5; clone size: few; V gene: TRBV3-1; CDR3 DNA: TGTGCCAGCAGCCAAGATCGGGTAGGGGGAGAGACCCAGTACTTC; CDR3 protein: CASSQDRVGGETQYF
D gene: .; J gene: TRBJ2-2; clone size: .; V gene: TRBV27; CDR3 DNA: TGTGCCAGCAGTATCCGTCCGGGGCTGGGGAACACCGGGGAGCTGTTTTTT; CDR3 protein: CASSIRPGLGNTGELFF
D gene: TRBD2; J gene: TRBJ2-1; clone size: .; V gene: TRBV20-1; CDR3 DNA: TGCAGTGCTGGACTAGCGGGAGTCAGGGAGCAGTTCTTC; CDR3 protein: CSAGLAGVREQFF
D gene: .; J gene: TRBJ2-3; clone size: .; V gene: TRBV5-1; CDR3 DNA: TGCGCCAGCAGCTTGGAAGGGTTTGGGGCAGATACGCAGTATTTT; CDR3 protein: CASSLEGFGADTQYF
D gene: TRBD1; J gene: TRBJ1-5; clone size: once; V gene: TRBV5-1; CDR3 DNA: TGCGCCAGCAGCTTGGAACCCGGGACAGGAGGTCTCATTCAGCCCCAGCATTTT; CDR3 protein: CASSLEPGTGGLIQPQHF
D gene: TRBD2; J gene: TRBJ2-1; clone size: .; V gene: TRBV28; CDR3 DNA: TGTGCCAGCAGGGGGTCTTTTGGTGCCGGGACTAGCGGGAGCACCAACAATGAGCAGTTCTTC; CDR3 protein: CASRGSFGAGTSGSTNNEQFF
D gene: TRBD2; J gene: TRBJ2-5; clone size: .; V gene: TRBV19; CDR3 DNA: TGTGCCAGTAGCAACGACCCGCGGGGGGGAGAAGAGACCCAGTACTTC; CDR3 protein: CASSNDPRGGEETQYF
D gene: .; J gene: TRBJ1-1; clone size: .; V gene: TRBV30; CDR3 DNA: TGTGCCGCGCAAAGGACGGCGAACACTGAAGCTTTCTTT; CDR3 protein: CAAQRTANTEAFF
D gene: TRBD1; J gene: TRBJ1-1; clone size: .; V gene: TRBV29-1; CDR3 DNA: TGCAGCGAAGGGACAGGGAACACTGAAGCTTTCTTT; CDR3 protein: CSEGTGNTEAFF
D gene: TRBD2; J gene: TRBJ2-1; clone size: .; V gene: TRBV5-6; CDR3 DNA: TGTGCCAGCAGCTTTATCGGGACTAGCGGAGCCCAGCAGTTCTTC; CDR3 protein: CASSFIGTSGAQQFF
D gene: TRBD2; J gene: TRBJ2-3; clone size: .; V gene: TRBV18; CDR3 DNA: TGTGCCAGCTCCCCTTTTGTAGGGGAGGGGACAGATACGCAGTATTTT; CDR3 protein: CASSPFVGEGTDTQYF
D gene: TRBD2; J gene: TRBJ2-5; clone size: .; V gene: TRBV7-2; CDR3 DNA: TGTGCCAGCAGCCAGGCCGGGACTAGGCGGCGCGAGACCCAGTACTTC; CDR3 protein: CASSQAGTRRRETQYF
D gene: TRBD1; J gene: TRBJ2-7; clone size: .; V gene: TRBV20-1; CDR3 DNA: TGCAGTGCTAGGACAGGGTGGATAGGCGAGCAGTACTTC; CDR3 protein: CSARTGWIGEQYF
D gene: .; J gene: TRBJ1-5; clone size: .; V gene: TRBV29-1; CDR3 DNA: TGCAGCGTGGGGGAAGGACCGGAGAGGCCCCAGCATTTT; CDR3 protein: CSVGEGPERPQHF
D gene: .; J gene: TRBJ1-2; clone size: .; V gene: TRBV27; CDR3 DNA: TGTGCCAGCAGTTACTCCAGGGTCCTAAACTATGGCTACACCTTC; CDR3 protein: CASSYSRVLNYGYTF
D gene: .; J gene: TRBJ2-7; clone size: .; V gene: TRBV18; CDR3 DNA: TGTGCCAGCTCACCAGGGCATGCTTACGAGCAGTACTTC; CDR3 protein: CASSPGHAYEQYF
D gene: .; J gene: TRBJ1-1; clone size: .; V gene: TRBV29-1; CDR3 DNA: TGCAGCGTATTGTTAGGGGCCGAAGCTTTCTTT; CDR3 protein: CSVLLGAEAFF
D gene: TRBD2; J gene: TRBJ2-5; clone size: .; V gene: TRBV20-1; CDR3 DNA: TGCAGTGCCCCACCAAGGACTAGCCAAGAGACCCAGTACTTC; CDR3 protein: CSAPPRTSQETQYF
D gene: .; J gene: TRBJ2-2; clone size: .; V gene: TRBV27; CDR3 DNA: TGTGCCAGCAGTGACTTGGGGCGTTGGGCCGGGGAGCTGTTTTTT; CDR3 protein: CASSDLGRWAGELFF
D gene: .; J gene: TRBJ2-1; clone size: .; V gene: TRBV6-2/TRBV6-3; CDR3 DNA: TGTGCCAGCCGGGATTCGCCAAGCTCCTACAATGAGCAGTTCTTC; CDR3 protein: CASRDSPSSYNEQFF
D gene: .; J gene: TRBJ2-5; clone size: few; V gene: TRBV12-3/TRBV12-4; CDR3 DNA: TGTGCCAGCAGTTTACTGGACAGAGAGACCCAGTACTTC; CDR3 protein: CASSLLDRETQYF
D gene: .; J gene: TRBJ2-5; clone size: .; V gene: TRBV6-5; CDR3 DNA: TGTGCCAGCATAGGCGGGGGCCAGACCCAGTACTTC; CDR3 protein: CASIGGGQTQYF
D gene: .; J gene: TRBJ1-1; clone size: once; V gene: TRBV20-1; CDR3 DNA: TGCAGTTCCTCTAGAGAAGGGAAAGAAGCTTTCTTT; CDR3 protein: CSSSREGKEAFF